The source of this TCR beta chain is a study of cytomegalovirus exposure and HLA in healthy donors. Study-level findings and limits: The authors confirmed in vitro that a few CMV-associated chains were specific for CMV antigens.

The CDR3 covers 13 residues. V was shortened by 4 bases and J by 8 bases, with 15 bases between the two germline ends. The germline CDR1 and CDR2 sequences are SGHNT and YYREEE (reference sequence). The PCR had 60 Vbeta and 13 Jbeta primers. Method: immunoSEQ multiplex PCR; TCRdb's copy keeps in-frame clones and lacks some. Its table records under 45,000 clones. About this clone: Its antigen is not identified.

Input material: PBMCs. The receptor comes from a male donor in good health and CMV-seronegative. This chain links TRBV5-4 with TRBJ1-2; D unclear. The CDR3 DNA is TGTGCCAGCAGCCCAGAAGGGTCGGGGGGCTACACCTTC. Its translation is CASSPEGSGGYTF. The variable domain in full, completed from reference TRBV5-4 and TRBJ1-2, reads ETGVTQSPTHLIKTRGQQVTLRCSSQSGHNTVSWYQQALGQGPQFIFQYYREEENGRGNFPPRFSGLQFPNYSSELNVNALELDDSALYLCASSPEGSGGYTFGSGTRLTVV.